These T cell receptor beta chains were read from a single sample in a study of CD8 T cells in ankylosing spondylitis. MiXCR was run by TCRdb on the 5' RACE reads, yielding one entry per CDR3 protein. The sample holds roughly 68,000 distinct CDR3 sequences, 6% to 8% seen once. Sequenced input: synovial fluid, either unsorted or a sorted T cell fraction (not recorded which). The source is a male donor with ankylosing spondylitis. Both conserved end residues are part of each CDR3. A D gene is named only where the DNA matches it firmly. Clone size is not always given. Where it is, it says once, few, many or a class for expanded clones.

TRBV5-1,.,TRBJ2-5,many,CASSLAPTAWETQYF,TGCGCCAGCAGCTTGGCCCCCACAGCATGGGAGACCCAGTACTTC
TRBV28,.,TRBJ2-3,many,CASSLRLELRGNTQYF,TGTGCCAGCAGTTTACGACTAGAACTTAGAGGCAATACGCAGTATTTT
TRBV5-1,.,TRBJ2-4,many,CASSLGGAKNIQYF,TGCGCCAGCAGCTTGGGGGGAGCCAAAAACATTCAGTACTTC
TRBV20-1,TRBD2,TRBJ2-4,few,CSATPRLARGLRENIQYF,TGCAGTGCTACCCCCCGACTAGCGAGAGGTCTAAGGGAAAACATTCAGTACTTC
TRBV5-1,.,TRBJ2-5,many,CATNTGLQETQYF,TGCGCCACCAACACCGGACTCCAAGAGACCCAGTACTTC
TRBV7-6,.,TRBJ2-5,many,CASSLGVYEETQYF,TGTGCCAGCAGCTTAGGGGTCTATGAAGAGACCCAGTACTTC
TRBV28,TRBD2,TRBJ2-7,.,CASSLRAGALSEQYF,TGTGCCAGCAGTTTGAGGGCGGGAGCCCTGAGCGAGCAGTACTTC
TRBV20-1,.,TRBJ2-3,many,CSELVADTQYF,TGCAGTGAGCTAGTAGCAGATACGCAGTATTTT
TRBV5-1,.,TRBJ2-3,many,CASSLGITDTQYF,TGCGCCAGCAGCTTGGGGATCACAGATACGCAGTATTTT
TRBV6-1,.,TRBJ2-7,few,CASSEGRAYEQYF,TGTGCCAGCAGTGAGGGACGGGCCTACGAGCAGTACTTC
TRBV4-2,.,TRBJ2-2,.,CASSQSTSTNTGELFF,TGTGCCAGCAGCCAATCAACTAGTACGAACACCGGGGAGCTGTTTTTT
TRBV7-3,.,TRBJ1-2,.,CASSPTATSYGYTF,TGTGCCAGCAGCCCAACAGCGACCTCCTATGGCTACACCTTC
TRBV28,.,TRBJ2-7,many,CASSHTLRGNYEQYF,TGTGCCAGCTCTCATACCTTGCGGGGTAACTACGAGCAGTACTTC
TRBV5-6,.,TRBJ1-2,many,CASSFPGRDYGYTF,TGTGCCAGCAGCTTCCCAGGAAGGGACTATGGCTACACCTTC
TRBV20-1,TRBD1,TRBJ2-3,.,CSASDGQGSTDTQYF,TGCAGTGCTAGCGACGGACAGGGGAGCACAGATACGCAGTATTTT
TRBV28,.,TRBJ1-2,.,CASSYRPGPNYGYTF,TGTGCCAGCAGTTACCGGCCAGGGCCTAACTATGGCTACACCTTC
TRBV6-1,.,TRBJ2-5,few,CASNLYQETQYF,TGTGCCAGCAATTTATACCAAGAGACCCAGTACTTC
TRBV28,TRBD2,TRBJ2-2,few,CASSLSGLAGASAGELFF,TGTGCCAGCAGTCTAAGTGGACTAGCGGGAGCGAGCGCCGGGGAGCTGTTTTTT
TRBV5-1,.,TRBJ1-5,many,CASSSRAGEPQHF,TGCGCCAGCAGCTCCAGGGCGGGCGAGCCCCAGCATTTT
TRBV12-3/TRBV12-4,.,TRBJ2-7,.,CASSFQGLARADEQYF,TGTGCCAGCAGTTTCCAGGGCCTCGCGAGGGCGGACGAGCAGTACTTC
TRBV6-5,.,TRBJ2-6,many,CASCLGGAGANVLTF,TGTGCCAGCTGTTTAGGGGGGGCTGGGGCCAACGTCCTGACTTTC
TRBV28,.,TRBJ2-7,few,CASGGTSYEQYF,TGTGCCAGCGGCGGGACCTCCTACGAGCAGTACTTC
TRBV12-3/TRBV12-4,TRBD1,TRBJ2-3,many,CASSPSDRGADTQYF,TGTGCCAGCAGCCCTAGCGACAGGGGGGCAGATACGCAGTATTTT